This entry features one T cell receptor (beta chain) sequence. What it binds is unknown. The data were obtained in a study of OX40 agonist ivuxolimab in advanced cancers. About the research overall: Patients got intravenous ivuxolimab at 0.01 to 10 mg/kg every 2 weeks. Findings and caveats of the study: In general, CD8+ T cells held more expanded clones than CD4+ did, on average. Expanded peripheral T cells had an undetermined antigen specificity.

Some clones are missing from TCRdb's copy, which holds only in-frame ones; the method was immunoSEQ multiplex PCR. Seen here are 65,000 or so clones, roughly 82% observed once, and the top ten hold approximately 2.4%. Enrollment shut out patients with autoimmune disease history or systemic immunosuppression. V was trimmed by 5 bases and J by 7 bases, leaving 6 bases between them. The CDR3 consists of 10 residues. Germline values: CDR1 SEHNR, CDR2 FQNEAQ (reference sequence). The sample in question was CD4+ or CD8+ T cells sorted from blood, obtained in a trial of the OX40 agonist ivuxolimab. The source of this sequence is an adult with an advanced solid tumor such as melanoma, head and neck, liver or kidney cancer. This sequence joins TRBV7-9 and TRBJ2-7; the D is unclear. CDR3 sequence reads: CASSGGEQYF. The CDR3 DNA follows: TGTGCCAGCAGCGGTGGGGAGCAGTACTTC.